These 17 T cell receptor beta chains were sequenced from one sample in a study of cytomegalovirus exposure and HLA in healthy donors. Here immunoSEQ multiplex PCR was the method, and the copy in TCRdb shows in-frame clones only, minus some. Among 100,000 to 120,000 clones listed, around 89% were seen once. The material sequenced was PBMCs. The receptors originated from a woman aged 25 to 39 in good health and CMV-seropositive.

This clone occurred a few times. The chain combines TRBV25-1 with TRBJ2-7; 8 nucleotides align to TRBD1. The CDR3 consists of 15 residues. Trimming cost V 7 bases and J 4 bases; bases outside gene matches: 12. CDR1 and CDR2 from the germline V gene are MGHDK and SYGVNS. The CDR3 nucleotides read TGTGCCAGCACCCCAGACAGGGGCGAACCTTACGAGCAGTACTTC. Its translation is CASTPDRGEPYEQYF.

The CDR3 DNA follows: TGTGCCAGCAGTCGAGCCGGGACAGGGGGCGACGAGCAGTACTTC. It encodes CASSRAGTGGDEQYF. The J gene is TRBJ2-7, the V gene TRBV6-5, with TRBD1 identical over 12 bases. There are 15 residues in the CDR3. CDR1 and CDR2 from the germline V gene are MNHEY and SVGAGI. After removal of 5 bases from V and 5 bases from J, the junction contained 7 bases not matched to a gene.

The V call is TRBV7-9, the J call TRBJ2-5, with D possibly TRBD1 on 6 matching bases. The CDR3 contains 15 residues. Trimming took off 5 bases at V and 5 bases at J, with 18 bases between the two ends. Germline V gene lookup returns CDR1 SEHNR and CDR2 FQNEAQ (reference sequence). CDR3 nucleotide sequence: TGTGCCAGCAGCCCAGACGGCAGGGGCGCGGAGACCCAGTACTTC. As protein: CASSPDGRGAETQYF.

This chain connects TRBV15 to TRBJ2-3; 12 bases align to TRBD2. The germline CDR1 and CDR2 sequences are LNHNV and YYDKDF (reference sequence). Trimming at V came to 4 bases and at J to 3 bases, leaving 5 bases not matched to a gene. This CDR3 region has 16 residues. The CDR3 nucleotides are TGTGCCACCAGCACCCGACTAGCGGGGGAGACAGATACGCAGTATTTT. This encodes CATSTRLAGETDTQYF. The full variable domain, with the rest looked up from reference TRBV15 and TRBJ2-3, is DAMVIQNPRYQVTQFGKPVTLSCSQTLNHNVMYWYQQKSSQAPKLLFHYYDKDFNNEADTPDNFQSRRPNTSFCFLDIRSPGLGDTAMYLCATSTRLAGETDTQYFGPGTRLTVL.

The J gene is TRBJ2-1, the V gene TRBV7-9; D might be TRBD2 (6 bases). Germline V lookup: CDR1 SEHNR, CDR2 FQNEAQ (reference sequence). Trimming shortened V by 3 bases and J by 4 bases, and 13 bases separated the two germline ends. There are 15 residues in the CDR3. The CDR3 DNA is TGTGCCAGCAGCTTCACGGGACTCACTTACAATGAGCAGTTCTTC. This gives the protein CASSFTGLTYNEQFF. Full variable domain (missing parts from reference TRBV7-9 and TRBJ2-1): DTGVSQNPRHKITKRGQNVTFRCDPISEHNRLYWYRQTLGQGPEFLTYFQNEAQLEKSRLLSDRFSAERPKGSFSTLEIQRTEQGDSAMYLCASSFTGLTYNEQFFGPGTRLTVL.

V and J are TRBV4-3 and TRBJ1-3; D possibly corresponds to TRBD1 (5 bases). Germline CDR1 LGHNA, CDR2 YSLEER. The CDR3 totals 17 residues. The ends were cut back, 0 bases at V and 0 bases at J, with 12 bases in the middle. The CDR3 bases are TGCGCCAGCAGCCAAGATTTCTCAGGGTACTCTGGAAACACCATATATTTT. Its translation: CASSQDFSGYSGNTIYF.

The V gene is TRBV11-2, the J gene TRBJ1-3, with 11 bases aligning to TRBD1. The CDR3 is 15 amino acids. Looked up from germline, CDR1 is SGHAT and CDR2 is FQNNGV. V dropped 5 bases and J dropped 11; count of bases not matched to a gene: 11. The CDR3 loop reads CASSPLDRGPHAIYF. Written as DNA, the CDR3 is TGTGCCAGCAGCCCTCTGGACAGGGGGCCTCACGCCATATATTTT.

The V gene is TRBV29-1, the J gene TRBJ1-1, with 12 nucleotides matching TRBD1. The CDR3 length is 18 residues. Germline V CDR1 and CDR2: SQVTM, ANQGSEA. The J segment lost 1 base and the V segment lost 3 bases, leaving 12 bases of the junction unmatched. This chain's CDR3 is CSVEDKWDRGRPNTEAFF. CDR3 nucleotides: TGCAGCGTTGAGGATAAGTGGGACAGGGGGCGACCGAACACTGAAGCTTTCTTT.

This chain uses TRBV28 with TRBJ2-1, with 11 bases aligning to TRBD2. Germline V gene data show CDR1 as MDHEN and CDR2 as SYDVKM. The CDR3 loop spans 15 amino acids. V lost 8 bases, J lost 6 bases, and 9 bases stayed unmatched. The CDR3: CASVLAGAAGNEQFF. For the CDR3, the DNA is TGTGCCAGCGTACTAGCGGGAGCAGCTGGCAATGAGCAGTTCTTC.

The gene calls are TRBV28 and TRBJ1-1, with TRBD1 matching 9 bases. This CDR3 is 13 amino acids long. Germline V CDR1 and CDR2: MDHEN, SYDVKM. The V and J ends lost 6 bases and 9 bases, in that order; junction bases with no gene match: 8. CDR3 coding DNA: TGTGCCAGCAGCCGGGACAGGGCGTCCCAAGCTTTCTTT. Protein sequence: CASSRDRASQAFF.

The chain links TRBV30 to TRBJ2-3; D is ambiguous. Trimming removed 1 base at V and 0 bases at J, with 11 bases between. This CDR3 has 15 amino acids. CDR1 is GTSNPN, CDR2 SVGIG, per germline (reference sequence). The CDR3 coding sequence is TGTGCCTGGAGTGGACTGGAAGCTAGCACAGATACGCAGTATTTT. This translates into CAWSGLEASTDTQYF.

The CDR3 sequence: CASGTIRTGELFF. CDR3 nucleotides: TGTGCCAGCGGGACAATTCGCACCGGGGAGCTGTTTTTT. The rearrangement links TRBV13 to TRBJ2-2; perhaps TRBD1 as D (6 bases). Germline V gene data show CDR1 as PRHDT and CDR2 as FYEKMQ (reference sequence). The V end lost 8 bases, the J end lost 4 bases, and 11 bases lay between the germline ends. The CDR3 loop spans 13 amino acids.

As DNA, the CDR3 is TGCGCCAGCAGCCGGGGAGGGTATGGCTACACCTTC. Protein: CASSRGGYGYTF. The chain uses TRBV4-3 and TRBJ1-2; D is ambiguous. Germline CDR1 LGHNA, CDR2 YSLEER. Trimming cost V 4 bases and J 5 bases, with 8 bases left between them. This CDR3 region has 12 residues.

The rearrangement joins TRBV18 to TRBJ2-7; TRBD2 matches 8 bases. V trimming: 6 bases; J trimming: 0 bases; junction bases outside the gene matches: 7. Per the germline V gene, CDR1 is KGHSH and CDR2 is LQKENI. The CDR3 has 15 amino acids. The CDR3: CASSPGLASSYEQYF. As DNA, the CDR3 is TGTGCCAGCTCTCCCGGACTAGCTTCCTCCTACGAGCAGTACTTC.

This rearrangement joins TRBV15 to TRBJ2-7, with TRBD2 matching 9 bases. Germline V lookup: CDR1 LNHNV, CDR2 YYDKDF (reference sequence). Trimming cost V 0 bases and J 5 bases; bases outside gene matches: 2. This CDR3 region has 14 residues. CDR3 nucleotides: TGTGCCACCAGCAGAGAGAAGCGGGGGGACGAGCAGTACTTC. Residues: CATSREKRGDEQYF.

The V call is TRBV27, the J call TRBJ2-1; 8 bases align to TRBD2. The V gene's germline CDR1 is MNHEY and CDR2 SMNVEV (reference sequence). The CDR3 runs to 16 residues. Trimming took 5 bases from V and 4 from J; bases not matched to a gene: 10. CDR3 loop: CASSLGSGLGYNEQFF. The CDR3 nucleotides read TGTGCCAGCAGTCTCGGCTCGGGACTAGGATACAATGAGCAGTTCTTC.

This chain joins TRBV5-4 and TRBJ2-1; 7 nucleotides agree with TRBD1. V dropped 2 bases and J dropped 0; count of bases not matched to a gene: 5. The CDR3 extends over 16 amino acids. Looked up from germline, CDR1 is SGHNT and CDR2 is YYREEE (reference sequence). As DNA, the CDR3 is TGTGCCAGCAGCTTTTACAGGGGAACCTCCTACAATGAGCAGTTCTTC. Translating gives CASSFYRGTSYNEQFF. The whole variable domain, remainder taken from reference TRBV5-4 and TRBJ2-1, is ETGVTQSPTHLIKTRGQQVTLRCSSQSGHNTVSWYQQALGQGPQFIFQYYREEENGRGNFPPRFSGLQFPNYSSELNVNALELDDSALYLCASSFYRGTSYNEQFFGPGTRLTVL.